The sequence of this TCR beta chain was determined in a study of T cells in localized non-small cell lung cancer. The CDR3 runs 14 residues. Germline CDR1 reads MNHNS; CDR2 reads SASEGT. V lost 7 bases and J lost 6, with 17 bases in between. Libraries were prepared by immunoSEQ multiplex PCR; TCRdb keeps only in-frame clonotypes and omits some of them. The top ten clones hold under 20% of a sample with roughly 34,000 clones, roughly nine tenths of them seen once. The sequence was collected from a man aged 40 to 70 with stage III lung adenocarcinoma. The chain uses TRBV6-1 and TRBJ2-3, with D perhaps TRBD1 (6 bases). Sample: peripheral blood mononuclear cells, taken before any cancer treatment. CDR3 sequence: CASKQYRAGDTQYF. The CDR3 nucleotides read TGTGCCAGCAAACAGTACAGGGCCGGGGATACGCAGTATTTT.